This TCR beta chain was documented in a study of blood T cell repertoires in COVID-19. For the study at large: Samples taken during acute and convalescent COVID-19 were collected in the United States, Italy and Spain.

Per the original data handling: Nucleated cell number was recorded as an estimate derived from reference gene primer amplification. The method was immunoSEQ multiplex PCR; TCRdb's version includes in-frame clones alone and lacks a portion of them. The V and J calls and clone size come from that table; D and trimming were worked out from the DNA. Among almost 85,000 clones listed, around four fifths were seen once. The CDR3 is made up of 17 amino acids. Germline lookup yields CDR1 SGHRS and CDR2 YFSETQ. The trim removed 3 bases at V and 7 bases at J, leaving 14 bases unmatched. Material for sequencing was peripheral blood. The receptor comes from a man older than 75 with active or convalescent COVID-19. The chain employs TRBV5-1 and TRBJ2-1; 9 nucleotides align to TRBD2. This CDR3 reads CASSSLLAGGPLNEQFF. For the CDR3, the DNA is TGCGCCAGCAGCTCCTTACTCGCGGGGGGGCCTTTGAATGAGCAGTTCTTC.